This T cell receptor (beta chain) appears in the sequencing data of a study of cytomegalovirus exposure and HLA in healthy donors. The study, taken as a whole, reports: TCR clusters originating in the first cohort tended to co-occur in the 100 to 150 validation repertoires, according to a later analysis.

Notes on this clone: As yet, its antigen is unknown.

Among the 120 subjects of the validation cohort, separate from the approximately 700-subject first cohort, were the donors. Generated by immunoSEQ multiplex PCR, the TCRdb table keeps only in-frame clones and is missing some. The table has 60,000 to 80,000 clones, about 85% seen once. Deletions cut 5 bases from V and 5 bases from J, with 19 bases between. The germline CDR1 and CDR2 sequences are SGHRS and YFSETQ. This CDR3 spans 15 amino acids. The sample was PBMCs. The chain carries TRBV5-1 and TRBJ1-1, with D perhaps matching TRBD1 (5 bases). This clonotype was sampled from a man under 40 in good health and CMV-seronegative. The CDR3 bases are TGCGCCAGCAGTTTTTTCGAGTTGCGGGGGACTGAAGCTTTCTTT. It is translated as CASSFFELRGTEAFF. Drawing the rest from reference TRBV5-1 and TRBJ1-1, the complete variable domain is KAGVTQTPRYLIKTRGQQVTLSCSPISGHRSVSWYQQTPGQGLQFLFEYFSETQRNKGNFPGRFSGRQFSNSRSEMNVSTLELGDSALYLCASSFFELRGTEAFFGQGTRLTVV.